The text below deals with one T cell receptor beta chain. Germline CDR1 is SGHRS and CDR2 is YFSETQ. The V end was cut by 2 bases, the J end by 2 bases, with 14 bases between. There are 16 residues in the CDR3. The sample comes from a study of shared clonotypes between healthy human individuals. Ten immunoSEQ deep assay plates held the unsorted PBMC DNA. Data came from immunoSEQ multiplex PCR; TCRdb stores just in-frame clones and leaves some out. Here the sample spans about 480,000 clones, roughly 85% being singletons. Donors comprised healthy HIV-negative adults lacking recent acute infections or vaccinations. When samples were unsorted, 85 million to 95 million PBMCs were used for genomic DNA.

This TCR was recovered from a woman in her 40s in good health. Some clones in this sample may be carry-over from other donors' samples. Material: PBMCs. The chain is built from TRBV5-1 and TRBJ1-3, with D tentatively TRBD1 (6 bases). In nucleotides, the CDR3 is TGCGCCAGCAGCTTTAGTTCAGGGGATGCTGGAAACACCATATATTTT. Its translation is CASSFSSGDAGNTIYF.